Below, 21 T cell receptor beta chains from the same sample are listed, as sequenced in a study of regulatory T cells in long-lasting Graves disease. With iRepertoire HTBI primers and Arm-PCR of CDR3 regions, TCR beta libraries were built. From the multiplex PCR reads, TCRdb called clonotypes with MiXCR, one entry per CDR3 protein. The table lists hundreds of thousands of distinct CDR3 sequences, about 16% of them singletons. Indicated time point: newly diagnosed GD, antithyroid drugs for less than 3 months. There was RNA extracted from PBMCs, and the TCR library was made from it. This sample also appeared in a second study, on T cells in Graves' hyperthyroidism and ophthalmopathy.

Specimen: peripheral blood mononuclear cells (PBMCs), collected at new diagnosis, from a patient treated with antithyroid drugs. The receptors derive from a middle-aged woman with Graves disease.

Details on this clonotype: This may arise from a read error, as a much more abundant clone is one base away. Since no conserved phenylalanine or tryptophan closes the CDR3, a read error is the likely cause. V and J are TRBV6-1 and TRBJ1-1; D is ambiguous. The CDR3 sequence is 13 residues long. Germline V lookup: CDR1 MNHNS, CDR2 SASEGT. V lost 6 bases to trimming and J lost 5 bases, with 13 bases between them. The CDR3 loop is CASRSTAGTEAFL. CDR3 coding DNA: TGTGCCAGCAGATCCACCGCCGGAACTGAAGCTTTCCTT.

In regard to this clonotype: This may arise from a read error, as a much more abundant clone is one base away. The CDR3 DNA reads TGTGCTAGTGGTTTGGTACAAGAGCGGGGGGGCCTTATTGAGCAGTACTTC. It specifies CASGLVQERGGLIEQYF. This chain connects TRBV12-5 to TRBJ2-5; 10 bases align to TRBD2. Trimming at V came to 0 bases and at J to 11 bases, leaving 15 bases not matched to a gene. The CDR3 loop spans 17 amino acids. CDR1 LGHNT and CDR2 FRNRAP come from the germline V gene.

This clonotype was seen ten or more times. The chain recombines TRBV6-1 with TRBJ2-3, with 14 bases aligning to TRBD2. The CDR3 is made up of 14 amino acids. Germline loops: CDR1 MNHNS, CDR2 SASEGT. Trimming removed 9 bases from V and 5 bases from J; junction bases left unmatched: 4. The CDR3 DNA is TGTGCCAGTTTGACTAGCGGGGGGGGAGATACGCAGTATTTT. It specifies CASLTSGGGDTQYF.

This clonotype occurred a few times. The chain employs TRBV9 and TRBJ2-3; 8 nucleotides line up with TRBD2. CDR3 length: 16 residues. The germline V gene has CDR1 SGDLS and CDR2 YYNGEE. V gave up 0 bases and J gave up 2 bases; unmatched junction bases: 5. CDR3 in DNA: TGTGCCAGCAGCGTAGATGCGGGGGGAGTCACAGATACGCAGTATTTT. It specifies CASSVDAGGVTDTQYF.

A few counts support this clonotype. The CDR3 region has the DNA TGTGCCTCCGACGGAACCCATGCAACTAATGAAAAACTGTTTTTT. Translated, it gives CASDGTHATNEKLFF. The chain combines TRBV6-1 with TRBJ1-4; no clear D gene. V shed 11 bases and J shed 0 bases, with 16 bases lying between them. This CDR3 spans 15 amino acids. The V gene's germline CDR1 is MNHNS and CDR2 SASEGT.

CDR3 DNA: TGTGCCAGCACAGGGGGCGTATGGACTGAAGCTTTCTTT. This sequence encodes CASTGGVWTEAFF. This chain connects TRBV6-1 to TRBJ1-1; TRBD1 aligns across 8 bases. The ends lost 7 bases at V and 5 bases at J; junction bases unmatched: 6. Germline V gives CDR1 MNHNS, CDR2 SASEGT. This CDR3 contains 13 residues.

This clonotype was detected many times. This chain joins TRBV10-3 and TRBJ2-5; 7 bases fit TRBD2. Germline CDR1 is ENHRY and CDR2 is SYGVKD. This CDR3 spans 15 amino acids. After removal of 4 bases from V and 1 base from J, the junction contained 6 bases not matched to a gene. The CDR3: CAISGGSGFQETQYF. The CDR3 DNA follows: TGTGCCATCAGTGGAGGTAGCGGGTTCCAAGAGACCCAGTACTTC.

This clonotype was detected many times. The J gene is TRBJ1-5, the V gene TRBV28, with D uncertain. V was pared by 2 bases and J by 7 bases, with 3 bases between. The CDR3 consists of 11 residues. Germline V gene sequence: CDR1 MDHEN, CDR2 SYDVKM. The CDR3: CASSLKQPQHF. The DNA of the CDR3 is TGTGCCAGCAGTTTAAAGCAGCCCCAGCATTTT.

The genes are TRBV25-1 and TRBJ1-1; TRBD1 matches at 8 bases. The CDR3 runs 14 residues. After removal of 1 base from V and 8 bases from J, the junction contained 6 bases not matched to a gene. Germline V lookup: CDR1 MGHDK, CDR2 SYGVNS. The CDR3 DNA sequence: TGTGCCAGCAGTGAATTGTTGACAGGGGCCGAAGCTTTCTTT. It translates to CASSELLTGAEAFF.

This clonotype showed up just a few times. V and J are TRBV6-1 and TRBJ2-1, with D tentatively TRBD1 or TRBD2 (5 bases each). The CDR3 covers 13 residues. The germline V and J ends were trimmed by 10 bases and 1 base, with 11 bases remaining between them. Germline CDR1 MNHNS, CDR2 SASEGT. The DNA for the CDR3 is TGTGCCACTGAGGGGTTTTCCTACAATGAGCAGTTCTTC. Its protein product is CATEGFSYNEQFF.

V and J are TRBV19 and TRBJ2-6; D perhaps matches TRBD2 (5 bases). This CDR3 comprises 16 residues. The germline V gene has CDR1 LNHDA and CDR2 SQIVND (reference sequence). Trimming pared 5 bases from V and 5 bases from J, leaving 16 bases between. CDR3 DNA: TGTGCCAGTAGTCTCCTGAGGGATCTTAGGGCCAACGTCCTGACTTTC. It yields the protein CASSLLRDLRANVLTF. Together with reference TRBV19 and TRBJ2-6, the CDR3 gives the full variable domain: DGGITQSPKYLFRKEGQNVTLSCEQNLNHDAMYWYRQDPGQGLRLIYYSQIVNDFQKGDIAEGYSVSREKKESFPLTVTSAQKNPTAFYLCASSLLRDLRANVLTFGAGSRLTVL.

This clonotype has ten or more counts. The gene calls are TRBV12-3 or TRBV12-4 and TRBJ2-2; D not resolved. This CDR3 has 16 residues. Between the trimmed V and J ends, which lost 1 base and 3 bases, there was a span of 12 bases. CDR3 in amino acids: CASSLETLADTGELFF. For the CDR3, the DNA is TGTGCCAGCAGTTTAGAAACGTTGGCCGACACCGGGGAGCTGTTTTTT.

This clonotype has at least ten counts. J is TRBJ1-1 and V is TRBV19; D not certain. Germline V lookup: CDR1 LNHDA, CDR2 SQIVND (reference sequence). Trimming removed 7 bases at V and 1 base at J, with 4 bases between. The CDR3 runs 11 residues. The CDR3 is CASITNTEAFF. CDR3 DNA sequence: TGTGCCAGTATAACGAACACTGAAGCTTTCTTT.

This rearrangement joins TRBV5-5 to TRBJ2-5, with D possibly being TRBD1 (6 bases). V lost 4 bases to trimming and J lost 2 bases, with 12 bases between them. Germline V gene lookup returns CDR1 SGHKS and CDR2 YYEKEE (reference sequence). This CDR3 is built from 14 residues. CDR3 sequence (DNA): TGTGCCAGCAGCCCCCGGACAGATCAAGAGACCCAGTACTTC. Its protein product is CASSPRTDQETQYF.

This clonotype has more than one count but fewer than ten. The CDR3 protein is CASSGPRVEKLFF. The CDR3 DNA is TGTGCCAGCAGCGGGCCTCGGGTGGAAAAACTGTTTTTT. V and J are TRBV7-9 and TRBJ1-4; no reliable D call. Trimming took 5 bases from V and 8 from J, leaving 12 bases between them. The CDR3 has 13 residues. The germline V gene has CDR1 SEHNR and CDR2 FQNEAQ (reference sequence). Using reference TRBV7-9 and TRBJ1-4 for the parts outside the CDR3, the full variable domain is DTGVSQNPRHKITKRGQNVTFRCDPISEHNRLYWYRQTLGQGPEFLTYFQNEAQLEKSRLLSDRFSAERPKGSFSTLEIQRTEQGDSAMYLCASSGPRVEKLFFGSGTQLSVL.

Only a few counts were recorded for this clonotype. This chain uses TRBV6-5 with TRBJ2-7, with TRBD1 matching 10 bases. Germline-derived CDR1 and CDR2 are MNHEY and SVGAGI. This CDR3 has 15 residues. Trimming cost V 3 bases and J 2 bases; bases outside gene matches: 4. In DNA, the CDR3 is TGTGCCAGCAGTTATGATGGACAGGGGGCCTACGAGCAGTACTTC. Protein: CASSYDGQGAYEQYF.

As regards this clonotype: The conserved phenylalanine or tryptophan is not found at the CDR3 terminus, so this likely reflects a read error. The chain joins TRBV27 to TRBJ2-7; D ambiguous. With 5 bases removed from V and 1 base from J, the gap between germline ends came to 12 bases. The CDR3 is made up of 14 amino acids. Germline CDR1 and CDR2: MNHEY and SMNVEV (reference sequence). CDR3 coding DNA: TGTGCCAGCAGTCCCCCTTCCGGTTCCTACGAGCAGTACCTC. This sequence encodes CASSPPSGSYEQYL.

This clonotype was recorded many times. CDR3 in DNA: TGTGCCAGCAGCTTAGAGGGGGCTGAGCAGTTCTTC. This translates into CASSLEGAEQFF. V and J are TRBV11-3 and TRBJ2-1; a weak D match, TRBD1 (6 bases). Germline loops: CDR1 SGHNT, CDR2 YENEEA. V lost 0 bases to trimming and J lost 9 bases, with 6 bases between them. The CDR3 spans 12 residues.

The chain couples TRBV11-2 to TRBJ2-3; 9 nucleotides align to TRBD1. The germline gives CDR1 SGHAT, CDR2 FQNNGV. CDR3 length: 16 residues. V dropped 3 bases and J dropped 2; count of bases not matched to a gene: 6. CDR3: CASSFPGQGHTDTQYF. CDR3 coding DNA: TGTGCCAGCAGCTTTCCGGGACAGGGCCACACAGATACGCAGTATTTT.

This clonotype was picked up many times. The J gene is TRBJ2-7, the V gene TRBV15; D possibly uses TRBD1 or TRBD2 (5 bases each). Germline V gene sequence: CDR1 LNHNV, CDR2 YYDKDF (reference sequence). Trimming cost V 5 bases and J 5 bases, with 19 bases left between them. CDR3 length: 15 residues. DNA of the CDR3: TGTGCCACCAGCTCCGCTAGAGGGGCAAGGGACGAGCAGTACTTC. Encoded protein: CATSSARGARDEQYF.

The table lists this clonotype with many counts. V gene TRBV11-2 combines with J gene TRBJ2-5; D unclear. The CDR3 sequence is 13 residues long. Germline V gene data show CDR1 as SGHAT and CDR2 as FQNNGV. Between the trimmed V and J ends, which lost 1 base and 4 bases, there was a span of 7 bases. CDR3 amino acids: CASSLGTVETQYF. The CDR3 coding sequence is TGTGCCAGCAGCTTAGGGACGGTAGAGACCCAGTACTTC.